The T cell receptor (beta chain) described here comes from a study of cytomegalovirus exposure and HLA in healthy donors. PCR amplification relied on 60 Vbeta primers (plus 13 Jbeta primers). Clones were sequenced by immunoSEQ multiplex PCR, and TCRdb holds only the in-frame ones, with some missing. The table counts 35,000 to 50,000 clones; around 3.2% lies in the top ten. Unmatched junction bases numbered 8, after V lost 4 bases and J lost 4 bases. Germline assignment: CDR1 SGHTA and CDR2 FQGNSA. This CDR3 is 15 amino acids long. The sequence was collected from a woman aged 30 to 39 in good health and CMV-seropositive. The V gene is TRBV7-2, the J gene TRBJ1-2; 8 nucleotides align to TRBD1. The sequenced sample consisted of PBMCs. CDR3 in DNA: TGTGCCAGCAGCTATCGACAGGGGAGTACCTATGGCTACACCTTC. It codes for CASSYRQGSTYGYTF.